This TCR beta chain stems from a study of CD8 T cells in ankylosing spondylitis. Scientists made TCR beta libraries using quantitative 5'-RACE with molecular barcodes. TCRdb called the 5' RACE reads again in MiXCR, with one record for every CDR3 protein. The top ten hold under 45% of the sample, which has 7,000 to 8,000 distinct CDR3 sequences, approximately 3% seen once. This clonotype was seen at least ten times. Its specificity is unknown. Per germline, CDR1 SGDLS and CDR2 YYNGEE. Trimming took 5 bases from V and 3 from J, leaving 4 bases between them. The length of the CDR3 is 11 residues. General study points: It was reported that disease-linked clones were significantly enriched in matched ankylosing spondylitis synovial fluid. Clones linked to the disease showed a CD8+ phenotype. They occurred at relatively low frequencies in peripheral blood. Apparently characteristic of ankylosing spondylitis blood was a TCR beta motif (about 8 highly homologous variants).

This clonotype was obtained from a female donor with ankylosing spondylitis or in good health (not recorded which). The sequenced material came from blood, either unsorted or a sorted T cell fraction (not recorded which). V and J are TRBV9 and TRBJ2-3; D call uncertain. The CDR3 nucleotides read TGTGCCAGCAGTCAAACAGATACGCAGTATTTT. Protein sequence: CASSQTDTQYF.